This T cell receptor beta chain was sequenced in a study of low-dose radiotherapy and immunotherapy resistance in tumors. As for the study in general: Treatment of Cohort 1 consisted of 0.5 Gy per fraction every 2 weeks, adding up to 6.5 Gy.

This clonotype was counted ten times or more. Primers used for first-strand cDNA, a TRAV- and TRBV-specific set, covered both alpha and beta chains. With a constant-region primer and a V-primer adapter, TCRs were subjected to approximately 18 PCR cycles of amplification. MiXCR, applied by TCRdb to the reads, yields one record per CDR3 protein. The table lists around 83,000 distinct CDR3 sequences, under 20% of them singletons. As to time point: before trial treatment. The therapy administered to donors comprised nivolumab, ipilimumab, aspirin, low-dose cyclophosphamide and low-dose radiotherapy. The specimen comprised PBMCs, sampled before treatment. The receptor was isolated from a male donor with prostate cancer.

CDR3 sequence: CASSLRANQPQHF. CDR3 sequence (DNA): TGTGCCAGCAGCTTGAGGGCAAATCAGCCCCAGCATTTT. The rearrangement uses TRBV11-1 and TRBJ1-5; unclear D gene. Germline CDR1 is SGHAT and CDR2 is FQDESV (reference sequence). The CDR3 runs to 13 residues. V was clipped by 3 bases and J by 4 bases, with 7 bases between them.